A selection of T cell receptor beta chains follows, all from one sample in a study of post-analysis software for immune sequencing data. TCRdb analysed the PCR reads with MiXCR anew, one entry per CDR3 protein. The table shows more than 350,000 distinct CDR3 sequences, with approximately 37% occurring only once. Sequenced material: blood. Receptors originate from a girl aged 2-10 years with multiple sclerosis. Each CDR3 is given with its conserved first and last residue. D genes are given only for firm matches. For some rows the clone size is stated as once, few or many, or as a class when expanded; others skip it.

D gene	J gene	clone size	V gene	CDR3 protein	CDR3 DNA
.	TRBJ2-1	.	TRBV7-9	CASSSRDTGNSERNNEQFF	TGTGCCAGCAGCTCCCGTGATACAGGGAACTCCGAACGAAACAATGAGCAGTTCTTC
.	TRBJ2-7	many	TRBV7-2	CASSLTPYEQYF	TGTGCCAGCAGCTTAACCCCCTACGAGCAGTACTTC
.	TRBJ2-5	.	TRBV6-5	CASSYSLAQETQYF	TGTGCCAGCAGTTATTCACTAGCCCAAGAGACCCAGTACTTC
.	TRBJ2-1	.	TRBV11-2	CASSPSRDWGANEQFF	TGTGCCAGCAGCCCCAGCCGGGACTGGGGGGCTAATGAGCAGTTCTTC
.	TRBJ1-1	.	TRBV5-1	CASSLTADTATEAFF	TGCGCCAGCAGCTTGACGGCCGATACAGCCACTGAAGCTTTCTTT
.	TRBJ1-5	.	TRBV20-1	CSARDRETHNQPQHF	TGCAGTGCTAGAGATCGAGAAACTCACAATCAGCCCCAGCATTTT
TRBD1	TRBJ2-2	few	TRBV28	CASSQGARDTGELFF	TGTGCCAGCAGTCAGGGGGCGAGGGACACCGGGGAGCTGTTTTTT
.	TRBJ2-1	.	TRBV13	CASSLHGKLDEQFF	TGTGCCAGCAGCCTTCACGGGAAGTTGGATGAGCAGTTCTTC
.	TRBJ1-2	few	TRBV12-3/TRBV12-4	CASSWEGGYGYTF	TGTGCCAGCAGTTGGGAAGGGGGCTATGGCTACACCTTC
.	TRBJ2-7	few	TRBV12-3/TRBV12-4	CASSLKGTGSYEQYF	TGTGCCAGCAGTTTAAAGGGGACGGGATCCTACGAGCAGTACTTC
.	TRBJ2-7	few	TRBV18	CASSPDRLSYEQYF	TGTGCCAGCTCACCCGACCGCCTCTCCTACGAGCAGTACTTC
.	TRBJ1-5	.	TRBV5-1	CASSFSSDQPQHF	TGCGCCAGCAGCTTTTCCAGCGATCAGCCCCAGCATTTT
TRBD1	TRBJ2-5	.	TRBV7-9	CASSFQGAPYQETQYF	TGTGCCAGCAGCTTCCAGGGGGCCCCCTATCAAGAGACCCAGTACTTC
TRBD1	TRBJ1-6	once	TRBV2	CASSAPSDRDSPLHF	TGTGCCAGCAGTGCTCCTTCGGACAGGGATTCACCCCTCCACTTT
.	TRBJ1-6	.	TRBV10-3	CAISDRANSPLHF	TGTGCCATCAGTGACAGGGCAAACTCACCCCTCCACTTT
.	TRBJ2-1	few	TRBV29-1	CSVVTRWSTGDDNEQFF	TGCAGCGTTGTTACCAGATGGAGTACGGGGGATGACAATGAGCAGTTCTTC
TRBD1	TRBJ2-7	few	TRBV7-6	CASSHRQGSYEQYF	TGTGCCAGCAGCCACCGACAGGGCTCCTACGAGCAGTACTTC
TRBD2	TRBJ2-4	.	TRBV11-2	CASSWGTSEVNIQYF	TGTGCCAGCAGCTGGGGGACTAGCGAAGTAAACATTCAGTACTTC
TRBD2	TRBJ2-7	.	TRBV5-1	CASSSTGTSGSPTYEQYF	TGCGCCAGCAGCTCCACCGGGACTAGCGGGAGTCCTACCTACGAGCAGTACTTC
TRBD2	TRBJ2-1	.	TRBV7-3	CASSLLAGGAPIYNEQFF	TGTGCCAGCAGCTTACTAGCGGGGGGGGCACCGATCTACAATGAGCAGTTCTTC
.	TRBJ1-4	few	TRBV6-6	CASGETPTNEKLFF	TGTGCCAGCGGGGAGACACCCACTAATGAAAAACTGTTTTTT
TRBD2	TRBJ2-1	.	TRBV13	CASSFPTSGSSYNEQFF	TGTGCCAGCAGCTTCCCGACTAGCGGGAGTTCATACAATGAGCAGTTCTTC
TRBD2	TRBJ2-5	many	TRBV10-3	CAISAGGQETQYF	TGTGCCATCAGTGCGGGGGGGCAAGAGACCCAGTACTTC
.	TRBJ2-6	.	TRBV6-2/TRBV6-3	CASSYPGTFSGANVLTF	TGTGCCAGCAGTTACCCCGGGACTTTCTCTGGGGCCAACGTCCTGACTTTC
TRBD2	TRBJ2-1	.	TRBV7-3	CASSYGTSGPNGQFF	TGTGCCAGCAGCTACGGGACTAGCGGACCCAATGGGCAGTTCTTC
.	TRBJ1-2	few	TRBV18	CASSPSVGGNALPRGYTF	TGTGCCAGCTCACCTTCCGTCGGGGGTAATGCCCTCCCTCGGGGCTACACCTTC
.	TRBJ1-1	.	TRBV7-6	CASSSLGVGADLAFF	TGTGCCAGCAGCTCCCTAGGTGTCGGGGCCGATTTGGCTTTCTTT
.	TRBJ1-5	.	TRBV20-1	CSAIPATNQPQHF	TGCAGTGCTATTCCCGCAACGAATCAGCCCCAGCATTTT
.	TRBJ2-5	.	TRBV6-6	CASRNHQETQYF	TGTGCCAGCCGAAATCACCAAGAGACCCAGTACTTC
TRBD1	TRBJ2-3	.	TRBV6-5	CASKNDRGVRDTQYF	TGTGCCAGCAAGAATGACAGGGGAGTAAGAGATACGCAGTATTTT
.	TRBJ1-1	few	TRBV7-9	CASSLSGFVNTEAFF	TGTGCCAGCAGCTTATCCGGGTTCGTGAACACTGAAGCTTTCTTT
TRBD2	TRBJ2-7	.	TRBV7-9	CAGSGADRYEQYF	TGTGCCGGAAGCGGGGCCGATAGGTACGAGCAGTACTTC
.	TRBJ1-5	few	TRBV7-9	CASSSGGFWTENQPQHF	TGTGCCAGCAGCTCCGGGGGGTTCTGGACAGAGAATCAGCCCCAGCATTTT
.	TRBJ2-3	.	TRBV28	CASSLMGRVGTDTQYF	TGTGCCAGCAGTTTAATGGGTAGGGTTGGCACAGATACGCAGTATTTT
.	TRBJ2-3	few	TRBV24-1	CATRLASSDTQYF	TGTGCCACCAGGCTAGCGTCTTCAGATACGCAGTATTTT
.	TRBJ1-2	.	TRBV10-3	CAISESRRGYGYTF	TGTGCCATCAGTGAGTCAAGAAGGGGTTATGGCTACACCTTC
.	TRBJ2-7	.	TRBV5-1	CASSLEGTFGGYEQYF	TGCGCCAGCAGCTTGGAGGGAACCTTCGGTGGGTACGAGCAGTACTTC
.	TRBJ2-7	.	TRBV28	CASSFNVGQRVTTYEQYF	TGTGCCAGCAGTTTTAATGTGGGTCAGCGGGTAACGACCTACGAGCAGTACTTC
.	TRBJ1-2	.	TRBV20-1	CSARGAGPNGYTF	TGCAGTGCTAGAGGCGCCGGCCCGAATGGCTACACCTTC
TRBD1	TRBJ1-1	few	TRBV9	CASSVAKDRGHTEAFF	TGTGCCAGCAGCGTAGCTAAGGACAGGGGGCACACTGAAGCTTTCTTT
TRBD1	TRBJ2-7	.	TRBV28	CASRVSDRVLFEQYF	TGTGCCAGCAGGGTGAGCGACAGGGTACTTTTTGAGCAGTACTTC
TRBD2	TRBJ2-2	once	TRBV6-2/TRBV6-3	CASWRGGLFF	TGTGCCAGTTGGCGGGGGGGGCTGTTTTTT
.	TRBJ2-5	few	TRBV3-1	CASSHRVVQETQYF	TGTGCCAGCAGCCACAGGGTGGTCCAAGAGACCCAGTACTTC
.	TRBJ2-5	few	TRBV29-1	CSVRQARETQYF	TGCAGCGTTCGACAGGCGCGGGAGACCCAGTACTTC
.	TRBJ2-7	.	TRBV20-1	CSAPDFYEQYF	TGCAGTGCTCCGGACTTTTACGAGCAGTACTTC
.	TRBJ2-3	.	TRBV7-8	CASSQTGFSTDTQYF	TGTGCCAGCAGTCAAACAGGGTTTAGCACAGATACGCAGTATTTT
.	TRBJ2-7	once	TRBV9	CASSVGPQSGEQYF	TGTGCCAGCAGCGTAGGACCCCAATCGGGCGAGCAGTACTTC
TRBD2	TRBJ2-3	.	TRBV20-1	CSAPLRGGRTDTQYF	TGCAGTGCTCCCCTCCGGGGGGGCCGCACAGATACGCAGTATTTT
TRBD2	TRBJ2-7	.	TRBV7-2	CASSSGWLAGYEQYF	TGTGCCAGCAGCAGTGGCTGGCTAGCGGGCTACGAGCAGTACTTC
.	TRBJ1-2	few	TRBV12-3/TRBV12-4	CASSLYRSPNYGYTF	TGTGCCAGCAGTCTCTATCGCAGTCCAAACTATGGCTACACCTTC
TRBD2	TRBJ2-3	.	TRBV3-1	CASSSPTVGGTSESTDTQYF	TGTGCCAGCTCTTCCCCGACGGTGGGAGGGACCTCAGAAAGCACAGATACGCAGTATTTT
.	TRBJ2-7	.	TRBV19	CASRNSLYEQYF	TGTGCCAGTAGGAACAGTCTCTACGAGCAGTACTTC
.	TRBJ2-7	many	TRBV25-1	CASSELEGVGYEQYF	TGTGCCAGCAGTGAATTGGAGGGAGTGGGCTACGAGCAGTACTTC
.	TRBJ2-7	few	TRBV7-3	CASSFGAGSAEQYF	TGTGCCAGCAGCTTTGGGGCAGGGTCCGCCGAGCAGTACTTC
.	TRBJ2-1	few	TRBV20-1	CSARRDAGSPYNEQFF	TGCAGTGCTAGACGGGACGCGGGAAGCCCCTACAATGAGCAGTTCTTC
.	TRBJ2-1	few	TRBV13	CASSLGLGISYNEQFF	TGTGCCAGCAGCTTAGGGTTGGGGATATCCTACAATGAGCAGTTCTTC
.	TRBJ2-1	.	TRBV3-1	CASSPMGNEQFF	TGTGCCAGCAGCCCCATGGGCAATGAGCAGTTCTTC